A selection of T cell receptor beta chains follows, all from one sample in a study of blood T cells in healthy people across ages. TCRdb reprocessed the 5' RACE reads with MiXCR, giving one entry per CDR3 protein. The sample holds approximately 700,000 distinct CDR3 sequences; about a third are singletons and the top ten take 15% to 19%. The sample consisted of blood. The receptors stem from a woman older than 75 in good health. CDR3s include the opening cysteine and the closing phenylalanine or tryptophan. A D gene is named only where the DNA matches it firmly. Size tells how often a clone was seen (once, few, many) or the class of an expanded clone, and some rows leave it out.

>few|TRBJ2-1|TRBD1|TRBV6-1
TGTGCCAGCAGTGAGGGGACAGGGGGCGAGCAGTTCTTC
CASSEGTGGEQFF
>few|TRBJ1-1|NA|TRBV5-1
TGCGTCAGCAGCCGCTTTACGTTGAACACTGAAGCTTTCTTT
CVSSRFTLNTEAFF
>many|TRBJ2-3|NA|TRBV4-2
TGTGCCAGCAGCCAAGTTAGCCAAGGCACAGATACGCAGTATTTT
CASSQVSQGTDTQYF
>NA|TRBJ2-7|NA|TRBV19
TGTGCCAGTAGTCCCCGAGGCGGGGGCGCCTACAATGAGCAGTACTTC
CASSPRGGGAYNEQYF
>NA|TRBJ1-2|NA|TRBV28
TGTGCCAGCAGCCTAGGGGGGGCGCAAGGGTATGGCTACACCTTC
CASSLGGAQGYGYTF
>many|TRBJ2-7|TRBD2|TRBV7-9
TGTGCCAGCAGCTCGGGGGGGGGTACCTCATTCTCCTACGAGCAGTACTTC
CASSSGGGTSFSYEQYF
>many|TRBJ2-3|TRBD2|TRBV29-1
TGCAGCGCCGGACTAGCGGCAACAGATACGCAGTATTTT
CSAGLAATDTQYF
>many|TRBJ1-5|NA|TRBV6-5
TGTGCCAGCAGTATGGCAGCCGATCAGCCCCAGCATTTT
CASSMAADQPQHF
>once|TRBJ1-5|NA|TRBV4-3
TGCGCCAGCAGCCAAGATCTTAACAAGGCCTCGAATCAGCCCCAGCATTTT
CASSQDLNKASNQPQHF
>many|TRBJ1-1|NA|TRBV5-1
TGCGCCAGCAGCTTGGGACCCTTTGAGTTCGCTGAAGCTTTCTTT
CASSLGPFEFAEAFF
>NA|TRBJ1-2|NA|TRBV4-1
TGCGCCAGCAGCCAGGAGGGGCAGGTTTCTAACTATGGCCACACCTTC
CASSQEGQVSNYGHTF
>many|TRBJ2-3|NA|TRBV4-2
TGTGCCAGCAGCCAAGCGGGCGTATCTAGCACAGATACGCAGTATTTT
CASSQAGVSSTDTQYF
>NA|TRBJ1-1|TRBD1|TRBV28
TGTGCCAGCAGTGAGACAGGGAGGACTGAAGCTTTCTTT
CASSETGRTEAFF
>many|TRBJ2-7|NA|TRBV15
TGTGCCACCAGCAGACGGGAAACCTACGAGCAGTACTTC
CATSRRETYEQYF
>many|TRBJ2-7|NA|TRBV7-2
TGTGCCAGCAGCTCCAGGGCAGGATCCTACGAGCAGTACTTC
CASSSRAGSYEQYF
>NA|TRBJ1-6|NA|TRBV18
TGTGCCAGCTCACGTGGGACGGACCCCTATAATTCACCCCTCCACTTT
CASSRGTDPYNSPLHF
>NA|TRBJ1-5|NA|TRBV20-1
TGCAGTGCTAGAGCGGGGTACAATCAGCCCCAGCATTTT
CSARAGYNQPQHF
>NA|TRBJ1-2|NA|TRBV2
TGTGTCAGCAGGCCAGTGGGGGAGGATGGCTACACCTTC
CVSRPVGEDGYTF
>many|TRBJ2-7|TRBD2|TRBV4-2
TGTGCCAGCAGCCAAGATCCTAGCGGTGTCTACGAGCAGTACTTC
CASSQDPSGVYEQYF
>few|TRBJ1-2|TRBD1|TRBV4-2
TGTGCCAGCAGCCAAGATCTGGGTGGGGACAGTTCTAACTATGGCTACACCTTC
CASSQDLGGDSSNYGYTF
>few|TRBJ2-2|NA|TRBV7-2
TGTGCCAGCAGCTTGACCCCGGTGCGGGGCGGGGAGCTGTTTTTT
CASSLTPVRGGELFF
>few|TRBJ1-2|NA|TRBV7-9
TGTGCCAGCAGCTATGTGCGGGTAGATGGCTACACCTTC
CASSYVRVDGYTF
>few|TRBJ2-7|NA|TRBV5-3
TGTGCCAGAAGAGCCGGGACCAAGAAACACCCATCGTTGTACAACGAGCAGTACTTC
CARRAGTKKHPSLYNEQYF
>many|TRBJ2-7|NA|TRBV12-3/TRBV12-4
TGTGCCAGCAGTTTAGCGACAGCATACGAGCAGTACTTC
CASSLATAYEQYF
>few|TRBJ2-7|TRBD1|TRBV6-5
TGTGCCAGCAAAGAAACAGGGGACCACAATGAGCAGTACTTC
CASKETGDHNEQYF
>many|TRBJ2-1|TRBD2|TRBV11-2
TGTGCCAGCAGCCAAGGGTGGGTGACTAGCGGGGTAGCGAGAGGTGGTGAGCAGTTCTTC
CASSQGWVTSGVARGGEQFF
>NA|TRBJ2-4|TRBD1|TRBV13
TGTGTCAGCAGCTTCCGACAGGGTGGGAACATTCAGTACTTC
CVSSFRQGGNIQYF
>few|TRBJ1-5|NA|TRBV14
TGTGCCAGCCCAAGGGCGAACAATCAGCCCCAGCATTTT
CASPRANNQPQHF
>many|TRBJ2-1|TRBD2|TRBV7-3
TGTGCCAGCAGCTTAACGAAGATAGCGGGTGAGCAGTTCTTC
CASSLTKIAGEQFF
>NA|TRBJ2-1|NA|TRBV7-7
TGTGCCAGCAGCTTAGGACGGGACTCCTACAATGAGCAGTTCTTC
CASSLGRDSYNEQFF
>many|TRBJ2-3|TRBD1|TRBV10-3
TGTGCCATCTCAGCAGGGGGCGGGGATACGCAGTATTTT
CAISAGGGDTQYF
>NA|TRBJ2-1|TRBD2|TRBV2
TGTGCCAGCATCGGACTAGGGATCGCGGGGGAGCAGTTCTTC
CASIGLGIAGEQFF
>few|TRBJ1-1|NA|TRBV24-1
TGTGCCACCAGTGATTTGTCAGGTGCTGCTTTCTTT
CATSDLSGAAFF
>few|TRBJ2-3|NA|TRBV20-1
TGCAGTGCTAGAGACGAGGGCCTGGGGACAGATACGCAGTATTTT
CSARDEGLGTDTQYF
>NA|TRBJ2-2|TRBD2|TRBV20-1
TGCAGTGCTCAGCGGGGCAGTAACACCGGGGAGCTGTTTTTT
CSAQRGSNTGELFF
>many|TRBJ2-6|NA|TRBV6-5
TGTGCCAGCAGTTACTCCCACAGGACATCTGGGGCCAACGTCCTGACTTTC
CASSYSHRTSGANVLTF
>NA|TRBJ1-1|TRBD1|TRBV29-1
TGCAGCGTTGAAGATGGGACAGGGAAAGAAGCTTTCTTT
CSVEDGTGKEAFF
>NA|TRBJ2-5|NA|TRBV20-1
TGCAGTGCTAGGGAAGTGGCGGGTCACTACGTGCAGTACTTC
CSAREVAGHYVQYF
>NA|TRBJ2-1|NA|TRBV15
TGTGCCACCAGCAGAGACGGGACCAAAAGGGGTGGGCAGTTCTTC
CATSRDGTKRGGQFF
>NA|TRBJ2-7|NA|TRBV12-3/TRBV12-4
TGTGCCAGCAGTTTACTCGGGGGTAAAGACGAGCAGTACTTC
CASSLLGGKDEQYF
>NA|TRBJ2-1|NA|TRBV7-2
TGTGCCGGCAGTGTCGGGCCGGGACACGGCTACAATGAGCAGTTCTTC
CAGSVGPGHGYNEQFF
>many|TRBJ1-1|NA|TRBV20-1
TGCAGTGCTTGGGACTCCAGGAACACTGAAGCTTTCTTT
CSAWDSRNTEAFF
>NA|TRBJ2-1|TRBD2|TRBV7-2
TGTGCCAGCAGCCCCGGACGAGCGGGGGCCCGGGGGGAGCAGTTCTTC
CASSPGRAGARGEQFF
>few|TRBJ2-1|TRBD2|TRBV2
TGTGCCAGCAGTGAGAACGGGGGGGGCTCCTACAATGAGCAGTTCTTC
CASSENGGGSYNEQFF
>many|TRBJ2-1|TRBD2|TRBV29-1
TGCAGCGCCGCTGGCGGGGGGCTTCCCTACAATGAGCAGTTCTTC
CSAAGGGLPYNEQFF
>many|TRBJ2-7|NA|TRBV7-2
TGTGCCAGCAGCTTAGCGTCCGTGGGCGAGCAGTACTTC
CASSLASVGEQYF
>NA|TRBJ2-7|NA|TRBV20-1
TGCAGTGCTGGAGGGGGGGGGGGCTTGAGTGAGCAGTACTTC
CSAGGGGGLSEQYF
>NA|TRBJ2-5|NA|TRBV5-1
TGCGCCAGCAGCTTTACGTCCCTCGTCCAAGAGACCCAGTACTTC
CASSFTSLVQETQYF
>many|TRBJ2-1|NA|TRBV7-2
TGTGCCAGCAGTCAACCTCAGGGCCGGTACAATGAGCAGTTCTTC
CASSQPQGRYNEQFF
>NA|TRBJ2-1|NA|TRBV19
TGTGCCAGTAGTATTGCGGCTAGCAGGTCCTACAATGAGCAGTTCTTC
CASSIAASRSYNEQFF
>many|TRBJ2-7|NA|TRBV9
TGTGCCAGCAGCGCACTGGACAGCCCTTACTACGAGCAGTACTTC
CASSALDSPYYEQYF
>NA|TRBJ1-2|NA|TRBV3-1
TGTGCCAGCAGCCAAGGCTGGACAAGAGCTAACTATGGCTACACCTTC
CASSQGWTRANYGYTF
>many|TRBJ2-7|TRBD2|TRBV20-1
TGCAGTGCTTTTACTAGCGGGGGATTCTCCTACGAGCAGTACTTC
CSAFTSGGFSYEQYF